This TCR beta chain was recorded in a study of neurological immune-mediated disorders. Study summary: Of the roughly 35 patients with multiple sclerosis, about 31 had relapsing-remitting MS, whereas the remaining 3 had secondary progressive MS. Study results and limitations: Sharing of CDR3 amino acid sequences among expanded clones across subjects was absent, suggesting private repertoires in all groups.

Template-switch 5'RACE cDNA synthesis added a 10-nucleotide unique molecular identifier. TCRdb reprocessed the 5' RACE reads with MiXCR, giving one entry per CDR3 protein. Here the sample spans just under 60,000 distinct CDR3 sequences, less than 2.5% being singletons. Unsorted libraries were prepared from 2 million PBMCs held at -80 C. The CDR3 has 12 amino acids. Germline V gene sequence: CDR1 SGHTA, CDR2 FQGNSA. The V end lost 1 base, the J end lost 6 bases, and 3 bases lay between the germline ends. This clonotype was seen ten or more times. Its antigen is not known. The chain uses TRBV7-2 and TRBJ2-2; D unclear. The specimen was PBMCs. The TCR sequence derives from a man in his fifties with multiple sclerosis. CDR3 protein: CASSLVSGELFF. CDR3 DNA: TGTGCCAGCAGCTTAGTGTCCGGGGAGCTGTTTTTT.